Following are 11 T cell receptor beta chains from one sample sequenced in a study of a mutant IDH1 vaccine in newly diagnosed glioma. Time point noted: week 35, safety follow-up. A single vaccine dose contained 300 ug of mutant IDH1 20-mer peptide, and topical imiquimod was used with it. Antigen specificity for these receptors is unknown. Assay: immunoSEQ multiplex PCR; the TCRdb copy retains only in-frame clones and omits some. The sample shows about 50,000 clones, approximately 80% of them seen only once. The sample was PBMCs, taken from a glioma patient whose treatment included an IDH1 peptide vaccine. These receptors all stem from a woman aged 18-30 years with glioma.

This clone was seen more than once but under ten times. The rearrangement links TRBV11-3 to TRBJ2-1; no firm D call. Trimming took 5 bases from V and 5 from J, leaving 4 bases between them. In germline, CDR1 is SGHNT, CDR2 YENEEA. CDR3 length: 11 residues. The CDR3 region has the DNA TGTGCCAGCAGCCAACACAATGAGCAGTTCTTC. This codes for CASSQHNEQFF.

This sequence joins TRBV27 and TRBJ2-7; a weak D match, TRBD1 (6 bases). The CDR3 is 14 residues long. The V gene's germline CDR1 is MNHEY and CDR2 SMNVEV (reference sequence). Trimming left V 6 bases short and J 0 bases short, with 12 bases between. CDR3 bases: TGTGCCAGCAGACTTACAGGGCCCTCCTACGAGCAGTACTTC. Protein: CASRLTGPSYEQYF.

This clone was seen a single time. The genes are TRBV18 and TRBJ1-1; the D gene is possibly TRBD1 (6 bases). Germline V gene sequence: CDR1 KGHSH, CDR2 LQKENI. The V end was cut by 1 base, the J end by 6 bases, with 18 bases between. The CDR3 is 16 residues long. In nucleotides, the CDR3 is TGTGCCAGCTCACCACTCGAGAACAGGGACGGGGCTGAAGCTTTCTTT. This gives the protein CASSPLENRDGAEAFF.

The chain couples TRBV4-3 to TRBJ2-1; 8 bases map to TRBD2. Losses at the gene ends were 0 bases for V and 3 bases for J; bases not matched to a gene: 4. Germline V gene sequence: CDR1 LGHNA, CDR2 YSLEER. The CDR3 runs 16 residues. In nucleotides, the CDR3 is TGCGCCAGCAGCCAAGACCCAGCGGGGGACTACAATGAGCAGTTCTTC. This translates into CASSQDPAGDYNEQFF.

This chain uses TRBV5-8 with TRBJ1-1; D not certain. This CDR3 contains 12 residues. Germline CDR1 and CDR2: SGHTS and YDEGEE. Trimming took off 3 bases at V and 1 base at J, with 4 bases between the two ends. The CDR3 DNA sequence: TGTGCCAGCAGCTATCAGAACACTGAAGCTTTCTTT. Its translation: CASSYQNTEAFF.

This clone was found once. The chain is built from TRBV7-8 and TRBJ1-5; TRBD1 is a possible D gene (5 bases). The V gene's germline CDR1 is SGHVS and CDR2 FQNEAQ. Trimming shortened V by 1 base and J by 1 base, and 8 bases separated the two germline ends. The CDR3 runs 15 residues. The CDR3 is CASSLERGSNQPQHF. The CDR3, as DNA: TGTGCCAGCAGCTTAGAAAGGGGAAGCAATCAGCCCCAGCATTTT.

The chain links TRBV5-1 to TRBJ2-5; 7 nucleotides agree with TRBD1. The CDR3 totals 17 residues. The V and J ends lost 5 bases and 3 bases, in that order; junction bases with no gene match: 16. From germline, CDR1 is SGHRS and CDR2 YFSETQ. The CDR3 region is CASRLGSGGIGKETQYF. The CDR3 DNA reads TGCGCCAGCAGATTAGGTTCAGGGGGAATAGGTAAAGAGACCCAGTACTTC.

To note about this clone: One end of the junction fails to match germline, which may point to a read error. The chain is built from TRBV5-1 and TRBJ2-2; D gene unclear. Per germline, CDR1 SGHRS and CDR2 YFSETQ. The CDR3 consists of 14 residues. The CDR3 is CASRFEASTGELFF. The CDR3 DNA reads as TGCGCCAGCCGCTTCGAGGCGAGCACCGGGGAGCTGTTTTTT.

This sequence joins TRBV9 and TRBJ2-5; D gene ambiguous. The CDR3 runs 15 residues. Between the trimmed V and J ends, which lost 4 bases and 2 bases, there was a span of 15 bases. From germline, CDR1 is SGDLS and CDR2 YYNGEE. In DNA form, the CDR3 reads TGTGCCAGCAGCCCTGGGCTCGGGTTACAAGAGACCCAGTACTTC. Its translation: CASSPGLGLQETQYF.

The chain recombines TRBV4-2 with TRBJ1-4; D is unresolved. The CDR3 loop spans 15 amino acids. Germline CDR1 and CDR2: LGHNA and YNFKEQ. The germline V and J ends were trimmed by 3 bases and 0 bases, with 8 bases remaining between them. The CDR3 protein is CASSHDTATNEKLFF. CDR3 nucleotide sequence: TGTGCCAGCAGCCATGACACAGCAACTAATGAAAAACTGTTTTTT.

V is TRBV30 and J is TRBJ1-5, with D unresolved. The germline gives CDR1 GTSNPN, CDR2 SVGIG (reference sequence). The CDR3 runs to 13 residues. Trimming shortened V by 2 bases and J by 6 bases, and 11 bases separated the two germline ends. CDR3 in amino acids: CAWSHLEGQPQHF. CDR3 coding DNA: TGTGCCTGGAGTCATCTCGAGGGTCAGCCCCAGCATTTT.